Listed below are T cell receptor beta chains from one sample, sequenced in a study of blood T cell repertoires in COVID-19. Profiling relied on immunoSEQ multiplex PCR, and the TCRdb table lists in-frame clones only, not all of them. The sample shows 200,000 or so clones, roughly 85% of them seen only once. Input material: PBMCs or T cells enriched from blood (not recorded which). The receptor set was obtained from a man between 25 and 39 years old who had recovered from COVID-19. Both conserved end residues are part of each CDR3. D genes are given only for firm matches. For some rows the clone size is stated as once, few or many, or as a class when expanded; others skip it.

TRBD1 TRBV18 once CASSPGQGGENSPLHF
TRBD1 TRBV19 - CASRGPGQGSFGRQPQHF
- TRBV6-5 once CASTTGSNQPQHF
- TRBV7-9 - CASSLGLTGIGGYTF
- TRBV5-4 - CASSGGFGQYF
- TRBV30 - CAWSVGGMNTEAFF
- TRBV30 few CAWSVRGALNSPLHF
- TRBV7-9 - CASSLTGGYGYTF
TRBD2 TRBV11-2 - CASSPLAGVLEQYF
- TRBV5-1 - CASRSGTLEAFF
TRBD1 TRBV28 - CASSSLDRGNVQPQHF
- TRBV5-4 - CASSVMEGTYEQYF
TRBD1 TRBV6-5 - CASFGQGGLAFF
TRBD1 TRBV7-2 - CASSLVGQGTYEQYF
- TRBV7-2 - CASSLRGIQGYTF
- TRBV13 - CASSFVGSGETQYF
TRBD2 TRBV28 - CASSLSASGPSTDTQYF
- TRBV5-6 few CASSFGTLTDTQYF
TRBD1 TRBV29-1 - CSVKTGVEQYF
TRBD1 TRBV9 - CASSVSPGTEVHPQYF
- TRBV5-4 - CATAALNYGYTF
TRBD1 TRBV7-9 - CASSSTGGADTQYF
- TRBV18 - CASSQAGSTGELFF
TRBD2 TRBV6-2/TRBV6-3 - CASSWVAGGLQETQYF
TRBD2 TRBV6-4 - CASSEKTSGRGNTQYF
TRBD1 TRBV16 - CASIRDRKDEQYF
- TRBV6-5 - CASRDNSYNEQFF
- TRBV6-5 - CASTFTGNTEAFF
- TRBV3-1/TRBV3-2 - CASSQDSGWGEQYF
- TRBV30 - CASEGGGYEQYF
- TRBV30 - CAWQQGNGYTF
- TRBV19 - CASSIGLTPIETYEQYF
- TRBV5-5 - CASSLMQGLNQPQHF
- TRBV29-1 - CSGVNLAKNIQYF
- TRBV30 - CAWSVWSFSYEQYF
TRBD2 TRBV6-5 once CASSYWREANYEQYF
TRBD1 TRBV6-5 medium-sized CASSSWTGTYEQYF
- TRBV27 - CASSPRVGYGYTF
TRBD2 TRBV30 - CAWSVTSGVKETQYF
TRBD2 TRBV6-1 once CASSVSGRVTQNIQYF
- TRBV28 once CASSSSGTEAFF
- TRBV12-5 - CASGLDRVPPYGYTF
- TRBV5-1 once CASSLLGDNRLNAGELFF